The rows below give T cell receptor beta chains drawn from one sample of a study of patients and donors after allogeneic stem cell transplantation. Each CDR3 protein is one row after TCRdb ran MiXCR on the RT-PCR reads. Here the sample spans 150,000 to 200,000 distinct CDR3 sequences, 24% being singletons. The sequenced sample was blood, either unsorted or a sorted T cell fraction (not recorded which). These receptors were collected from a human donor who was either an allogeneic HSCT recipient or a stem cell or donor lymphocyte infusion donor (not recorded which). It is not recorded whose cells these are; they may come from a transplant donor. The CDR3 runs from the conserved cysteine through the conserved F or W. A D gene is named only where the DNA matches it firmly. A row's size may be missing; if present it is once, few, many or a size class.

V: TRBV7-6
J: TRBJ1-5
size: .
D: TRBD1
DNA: TGTGCCAGCAGCCTACTGGTAGGACAGGGAAATCAGCCCCAGCATTTT
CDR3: CASSLLVGQGNQPQHF

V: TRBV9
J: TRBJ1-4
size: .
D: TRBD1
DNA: TGTGCCAGCAGCGGGGGACAGGGATGGGAGGAAAAACTGTTTTTT
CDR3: CASSGGQGWEEKLFF

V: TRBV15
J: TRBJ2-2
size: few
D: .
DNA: TGTGCCACCAGCAGCACCGGGGCCGACGAGAGGGAGCTGTTTTTT
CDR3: CATSSTGADERELFF

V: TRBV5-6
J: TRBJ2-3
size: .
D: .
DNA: TGTGCTAGCAGCTTGGCCGGGGTAGCCGGCACAGATACGCAGTATTTT
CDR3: CASSLAGVAGTDTQYF

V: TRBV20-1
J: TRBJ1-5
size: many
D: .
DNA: TGCAGTGCTAGGATCCCGGGAAATAGCAATCAGCCCCAGCATTTT
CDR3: CSARIPGNSNQPQHF

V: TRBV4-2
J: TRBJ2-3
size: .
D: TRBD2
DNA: TGTGCCAGCAGCCAAAGTCCCCGGGAGGTGGGCACAGATACGCAGTATTTT
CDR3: CASSQSPREVGTDTQYF

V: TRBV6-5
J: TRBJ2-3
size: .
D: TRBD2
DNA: TGTGCCAGCAGTTACTCCACTAGCGGGGCTAATACGCAGTATTTT
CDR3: CASSYSTSGANTQYF

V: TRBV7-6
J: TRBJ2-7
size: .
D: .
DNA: TGTGCCAGCAGCTTAACGACAGAGTACGAGCAGTACTTC
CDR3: CASSLTTEYEQYF

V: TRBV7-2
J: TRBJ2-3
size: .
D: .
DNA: TGTGCCAGCAGCTTAGCGCTTTGGGGCACAGATACGCAGTATTTT
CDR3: CASSLALWGTDTQYF

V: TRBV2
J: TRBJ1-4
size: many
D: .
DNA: TGTGCCAGCAGGAGCGGGACAAAGGACTCAACTAATGAAAAACTGTTTTTT
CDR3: CASRSGTKDSTNEKLFF

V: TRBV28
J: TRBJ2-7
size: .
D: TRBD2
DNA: TGTGCCAGCAGGCCTCTGGGCGGGAGTAGCTACGAGCAGTACTTC
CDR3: CASRPLGGSSYEQYF

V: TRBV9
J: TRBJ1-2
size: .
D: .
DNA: TGTGCCAGCAGCGTAGTCCCTCGGCCGGGGGGCGAGGGCTATGGCTACACCTTC
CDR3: CASSVVPRPGGEGYGYTF

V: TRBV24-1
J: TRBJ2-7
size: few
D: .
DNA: TGTGCCACCAGTGATTACAGGGACTACGAGCAGTACTTC
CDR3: CATSDYRDYEQYF

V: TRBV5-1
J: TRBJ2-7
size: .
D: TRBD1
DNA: TGCGCCAGCAGCTTGGAGGTACAGGGGAACGAGCAGTACTTC
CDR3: CASSLEVQGNEQYF

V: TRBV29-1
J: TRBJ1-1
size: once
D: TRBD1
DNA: TGCAGCGTGGGGAAACAGGGGATGGCATCTGAAGCTTTCTTT
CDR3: CSVGKQGMASEAFF

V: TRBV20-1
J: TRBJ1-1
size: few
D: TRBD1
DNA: TGCAGTGCTAGACTCGACAGGGAGGCTGAAGCTTTCTTT
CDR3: CSARLDREAEAFF

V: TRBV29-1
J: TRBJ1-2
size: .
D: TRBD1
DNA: TGCAGCGTTGAAGATCCGGGACAGGGGGCCTATGGCTACACCTTC
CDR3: CSVEDPGQGAYGYTF

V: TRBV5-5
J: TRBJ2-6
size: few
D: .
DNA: TGTGCCAGCAGCTCGACCGGGAGCTCTGGGGCCAACGTCCTGACTTTC
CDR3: CASSSTGSSGANVLTF

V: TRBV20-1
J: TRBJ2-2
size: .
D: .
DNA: TGCAGTGCTAATAAGGGGGCGAACACCGGGGAGCTGTTTTTT
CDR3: CSANKGANTGELFF

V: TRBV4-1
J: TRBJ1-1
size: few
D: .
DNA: TGCGCCAGCAGCCAGAAGATCGAAGGCACTGAAGCTTTCTTT
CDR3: CASSQKIEGTEAFF

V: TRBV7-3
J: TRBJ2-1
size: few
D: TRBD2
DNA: TGTGCCAGCAGCTTAAGTGGGAGGGCCCAGAATGAGCAGTTCTTC
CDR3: CASSLSGRAQNEQFF

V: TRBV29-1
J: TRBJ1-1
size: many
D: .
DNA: TGCAGCGTTGTCCGGGACTTGAAGGAGACTGAAGCTTTCTTT
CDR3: CSVVRDLKETEAFF

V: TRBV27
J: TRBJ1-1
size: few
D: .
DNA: TGTGCCAGCAGTTTCGTGGGGGCCACTGAAGCTTTCTTT
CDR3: CASSFVGATEAFF

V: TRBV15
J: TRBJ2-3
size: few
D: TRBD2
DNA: TGTGCCACCAGCAGAACAAGCGGGAGCGGGGATACGCAGTATTTT
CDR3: CATSRTSGSGDTQYF

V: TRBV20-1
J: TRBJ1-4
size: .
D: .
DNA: TGCAGTGCTAGAGATTTGGGCCGGGCTAATGAAAAACTGTTTTTT
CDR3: CSARDLGRANEKLFF

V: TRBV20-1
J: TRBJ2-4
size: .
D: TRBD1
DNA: TGCAGTGCTAGAGATTTCAGGGGGAACATTCAGTACTTC
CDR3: CSARDFRGNIQYF

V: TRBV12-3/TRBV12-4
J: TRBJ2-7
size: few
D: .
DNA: TGTGCCAGCAGTTTAGCGCGCCTTATTACAGCGATAACTTACGAGCAGTACTTC
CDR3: CASSLARLITAITYEQYF

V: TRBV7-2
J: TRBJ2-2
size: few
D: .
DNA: TGTGCCAGCAGCTCACTCGCGTACTACTACGATGGGACCGGGGAGCTGTTTTTT
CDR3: CASSSLAYYYDGTGELFF

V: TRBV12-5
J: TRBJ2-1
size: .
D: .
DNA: TGTGCTAGTGGTTTACCCCGAGGACAGCGATCCTACAATGAGCAGTTCTTC
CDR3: CASGLPRGQRSYNEQFF

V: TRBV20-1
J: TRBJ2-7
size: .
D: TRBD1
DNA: TGCAGTGCGATATCAGGACAGGACTCCTACGAGCAGTACTTC
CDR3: CSAISGQDSYEQYF

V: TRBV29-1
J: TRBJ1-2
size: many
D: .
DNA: TGCAGCGTTGAACAGCATCCTTACTATGGCTACACCTTC
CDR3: CSVEQHPYYGYTF

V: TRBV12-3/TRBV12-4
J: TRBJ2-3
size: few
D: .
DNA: TGTGCCAGCAGTTCCAACCGGCTGGGTAGCACAGATACGCAGTATTTT
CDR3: CASSSNRLGSTDTQYF

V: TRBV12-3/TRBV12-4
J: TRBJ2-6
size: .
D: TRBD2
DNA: TGTGCCAGCATCTCGCGGGAGGGATCTGGGGCCAACGTCCTGACTTTC
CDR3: CASISREGSGANVLTF

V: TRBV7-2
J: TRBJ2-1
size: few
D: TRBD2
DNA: TGTGCCAGCAGCCGAGGGAGGGCCTTCCAGAATGAGCAGTTCTTC
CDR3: CASSRGRAFQNEQFF

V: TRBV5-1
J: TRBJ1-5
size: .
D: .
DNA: TGCGCCAGCAGCTTGGACGGGGATCCCAATCAGCCCCAGCATTTT
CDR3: CASSLDGDPNQPQHF

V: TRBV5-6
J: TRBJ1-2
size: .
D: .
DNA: TGTGCCAGCAGCCTACAGCCCGTGGGTGGCTACACCTTC
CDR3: CASSLQPVGGYTF

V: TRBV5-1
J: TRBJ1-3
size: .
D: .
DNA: TGCGCCAGCAGCATGGGCAGGGGACCTGGAAACACCATATATTTT
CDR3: CASSMGRGPGNTIYF

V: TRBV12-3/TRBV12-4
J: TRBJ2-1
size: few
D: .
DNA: TGTGCCAGCGGCCCTGGGACCCTGGATGAGCAGTTCTTC
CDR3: CASGPGTLDEQFF

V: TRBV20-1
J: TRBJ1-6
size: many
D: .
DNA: TGCAGTGCCAACAGGGAGGGTGTAGGATCACCCCTCCACTTT
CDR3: CSANREGVGSPLHF

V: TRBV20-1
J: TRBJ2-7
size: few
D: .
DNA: TGCAGTGCCCCTCGATCATCTTGGCCTCACGAGCAGTACTTC
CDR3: CSAPRSSWPHEQYF

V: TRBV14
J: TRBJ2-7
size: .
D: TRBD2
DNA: TGTGCCAGCAGCCAAGTAGGCGGGGGGACGGGGACTTTCTGGCAGTACTTC
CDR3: CASSQVGGGTGTFWQYF

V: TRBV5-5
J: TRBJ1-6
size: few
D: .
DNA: TGTGCCAGCAGCTTGGAGGGACACTATAATTCACCCCTCCACTTT
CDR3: CASSLEGHYNSPLHF

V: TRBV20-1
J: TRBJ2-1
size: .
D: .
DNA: TGCAGTGCTAGAAAAAAGCGGAGCTCCTACAATGAGCAGTTCTTC
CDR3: CSARKKRSSYNEQFF

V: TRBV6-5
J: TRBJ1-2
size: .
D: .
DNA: TGTGCCAGCAGTTACATACAGAAAGATGGCTACACCTTC
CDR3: CASSYIQKDGYTF

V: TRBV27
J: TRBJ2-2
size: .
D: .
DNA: TGTGCCAGCAGTTCGCCGGGGTATGTTACCGGGGAGCTGTTTTTT
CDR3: CASSSPGYVTGELFF

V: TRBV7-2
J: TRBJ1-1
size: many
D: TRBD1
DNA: TGTGCCGAGGGACCACAGGGGTTTGTCACTGAAGCTTTCTTT
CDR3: CAEGPQGFVTEAFF

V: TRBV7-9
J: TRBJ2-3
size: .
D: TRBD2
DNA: TGTGCCAGCAGCCCCCCGGCTATTAGCGGGAGGTTAACAGATACGCAGTATTTT
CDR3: CASSPPAISGRLTDTQYF

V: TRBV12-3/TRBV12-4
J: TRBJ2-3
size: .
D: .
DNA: TGCGCCAGCAACTCCCCGGAAGATACGCAGTATTTT
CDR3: CASNSPEDTQYF

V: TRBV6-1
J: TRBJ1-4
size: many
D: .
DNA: TGTGCCAGCGTTCAGGGGGAAAAACTGTTTTTT
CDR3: CASVQGEKLFF